The following is a T cell receptor (beta chain) sequence with its context. The CDR3 length is 16 residues. J gave up 6 bases and V 1 base, and 9 bases lay outside the gene matches. CDR1 LNHNV and CDR2 YYDKDF come from the germline V gene (reference sequence). This record belongs to a study of blood T cell repertoires in COVID-19. TCRdb keeps only in-frame clones here, not all; method: immunoSEQ multiplex PCR. Of a few hundred thousand clones listed, 89% are singletons. Sequencing used peripheral blood. V and J are TRBV15 and TRBJ1-2, with 9 bases aligning to TRBD1. This receptor was taken from a middle-aged man with acute or convalescent COVID-19. The CDR3 region is CATSRVDRDRDDGYTF. CDR3 nucleotides: TGTGCCACCAGCAGAGTCGATCGGGACAGGGATGATGGCTACACCTTC.